The next 32 T cell receptor beta chains were all read from a single sample in a study of T cell responses to AZD1222 COVID-19 vaccine. The assay was immunoSEQ multiplex PCR, and TCRdb's table has in-frame clones only and misses some. Of 120,000 to 150,000 clones listed, under 95% are singletons. The material was peripheral blood, obtained on day 0 of AZD1222 vaccination. All receptors come from an adult in good health.

The chain carries TRBV10-2 and TRBJ1-5; possible D gene TRBD1, 5 bases. Trimming left V 3 bases short and J 2 bases short, with 14 bases between. The CDR3 spans 16 residues. Germline V gene sequence: CDR1 WSHSY, CDR2 SAAADI. CDR3 in DNA: TGCGCCAGCAGTGATGGGCAGGGAGTCGGCAATCAGCCCCAGCATTTT. Amino acids: CASSDGQGVGNQPQHF.

About this clone itself: The sample holds other DNA sequences that translate to the same CDR3. This sequence joins TRBV24-1 and TRBJ2-2, with unresolved D. Germline assignment: CDR1 KGHDR and CDR2 SFDVKD. The CDR3 is 13 amino acids. V was clipped by 3 bases and J by 1 base, with 2 bases between them. In nucleotides, the CDR3 is TGTGCCACCAGTGATCGGAACACCGGGGAGCTGTTTTTT. Amino acid sequence: CATSDRNTGELFF.

The chain uses TRBV13 and TRBJ1-1; 7 bases map to TRBD1. Germline CDR1 is PRHDT and CDR2 is FYEKMQ (reference sequence). V was pared by 2 bases and J by 1 base, with 1 base of the junction left unmatched. The CDR3 consists of 14 residues. The CDR3 here is CASSLRDRNTEAFF. Here the CDR3 DNA reads TGTGCCAGCAGCTTAAGGGACAGGAACACTGAAGCTTTCTTT.

This clone was found once. This chain uses TRBV20-1 with TRBJ2-3; D is unclear. Germline lookup yields CDR1 DFQATT and CDR2 SNEGSKA (reference sequence). The CDR3 runs to 10 residues. The CDR3 spells CSLHWLTQYF. For the CDR3, the DNA is TGCAGCCTGCATTGGCTTACGCAGTATTTT.

The CDR3 coding sequence is TGCACCAGGCCCCGCGTAGCGAGGGCCTACGAGCAGTACTTC. It yields the protein CTRPRVARAYEQYF. The chain combines TRBV1 with TRBJ2-7; the table names TRBD2, a call not compared with the DNA. TRBV1 is a documented pseudogene. This CDR3 has 14 amino acids.

About this clone: Other DNA sequences in the same sample also yield this CDR3. The gene calls are TRBV2 and TRBJ1-1; D uncertain. The CDR3 has 13 residues. V was clipped by 3 bases and J by 2 bases, with 7 bases between them. Per the germline V gene, CDR1 is SNHLY and CDR2 is FYNNEI. CDR3: CASSELPNTEAFF. CDR3 coding DNA: TGTGCCAGCAGTGAGTTACCTAACACTGAAGCTTTCTTT.

This clone has a single count. The rearrangement uses TRBV4-1 and TRBJ2-5, with 9 bases aligning to TRBD2. From germline, CDR1 is MGHRA and CDR2 YSYEKL. J was trimmed by 4 bases and V by 5 bases; bases with no gene match: 8. The CDR3 is made up of 15 amino acids. CDR3: CASSWRAGGGETQYF. CDR3 nucleotides: TGCGCCAGCAGCTGGAGAGCGGGAGGTGGAGAGACCCAGTACTTC.

The CDR3 nucleotides are TGTGCCAGCAGTAACGACAGGGCGGAGACCCAGTACTTC. Translated, it gives CASSNDRAETQYF. The rearrangement links TRBV12-3 or TRBV12-4 to TRBJ2-5; 7 nucleotides line up with TRBD1. This CDR3 is 13 amino acids long. V shed 5 bases, J shed 5 bases, and the junction held 5 bases outside the gene matches.

This rearrangement joins TRBV24-1 to TRBJ1-5; TRBD1 agrees at 10 bases. V was pared by 4 bases and J by 0 bases, with 8 bases of the junction left unmatched. This CDR3 comprises 18 residues. In germline, CDR1 is KGHDR, CDR2 SFDVKD. CDR3 nucleotides: TGTGCCACCAGTGAGGGGGACAGGGGACCGTATAGCAATCAGCCCCAGCATTTT. Its translation: CATSEGDRGPYSNQPQHF.

This clone was detected only once. The gene calls are TRBV28 and TRBJ1-4; D might be TRBD1 (5 bases). The CDR3 has 16 amino acids. Looked up from germline, CDR1 is MDHEN and CDR2 is SYDVKM. V shed 6 bases and J shed 1 base, with 15 bases lying between them. Written as DNA, the CDR3 is TGTGCCAGCAGGTCCAGCGACAGCCTAACTAATGAAAAACTGTTTTTT. Its translation is CASRSSDSLTNEKLFF.

The chain carries TRBV6-5 and TRBJ1-1, with a possible D match to TRBD1 (5 bases). The CDR3 length is 13 residues. Trimming left V 5 bases short and J 4 bases short, with 11 bases between. The V gene's germline CDR1 is MNHEY and CDR2 SVGAGI. The CDR3 spells CASSKTELTEAFF. The CDR3 coding sequence is TGTGCCAGCAGTAAGACAGAGCTCACTGAAGCTTTCTTT.

This chain links TRBV5-1 with TRBJ1-1; no definite D call. Germline V gene data show CDR1 as SGHRS and CDR2 as YFSETQ. The length of the CDR3 is 13 residues. Trimming cost V 0 bases and J 4 bases, with 7 bases left between them. CDR3 coding DNA: TGCGCCAGCAGCTTGGGGGCGTCCACTGAAGCTTTCTTT. Encoded protein: CASSLGASTEAFF.

This clone was seen a single time. This sequence joins TRBV9 and TRBJ2-1; maybe TRBD2 (5 bases). The V end lost 0 bases, the J end lost 7 bases, and 11 bases lay between the germline ends. The CDR3 extends over 14 amino acids. CDR1 is SGDLS, CDR2 YYNGEE, per germline. CDR3 sequence reads: CASSVGAEVNEQFF. CDR3 in DNA: TGTGCCAGCAGCGTAGGGGCGGAGGTTAATGAGCAGTTCTTC.

This CDR3 is CASSSPGQPFGNTIYF. CDR3 DNA sequence: TGTGCCAGCAGTTCCCCGGGACAGCCCTTCGGAAACACCATATATTTT. This chain connects TRBV28 to TRBJ1-3; 7 nucleotides align to TRBD1. The germline gives CDR1 MDHEN, CDR2 SYDVKM. This CDR3 spans 16 amino acids. After removal of 4 bases from V and 4 bases from J, the junction contained 10 bases not matched to a gene.

Only one count was recorded for this clone. The genes are TRBV3-1 (or the pseudogene TRBV3-2) and TRBJ2-1, with D maybe TRBD2 (6 bases). This CDR3 has 14 amino acids. The germline V and J ends were trimmed by 1 base and 5 bases, with 9 bases remaining between them. Germline V lookup: CDR1 LGHDT, CDR2 YNNKEL (reference sequence). CDR3: CASSQVEGHNEQFF. The CDR3 DNA sequence: TGTGCCAGCAGCCAAGTGGAGGGTCACAATGAGCAGTTCTTC.

The chain is built from TRBV4-1 and TRBJ2-1, with 11 nucleotides matching TRBD2. The V gene's germline CDR1 is MGHRA and CDR2 YSYEKL. The CDR3 is 15 amino acids. With V trimmed by 4 bases and J by 7 bases, 6 bases remained unmatched. The CDR3, as DNA: TGCGCCAGCAGCCTCTTAGCGGGAGGGACGAATGAGCAGTTCTTC. Amino acids: CASSLLAGGTNEQFF.

J is TRBJ1-1 and V is TRBV14; D gene ambiguous. The CDR3 extends over 14 amino acids. V was shortened by 4 bases and J by 1 base, with 10 bases between the two germline ends. The germline gives CDR1 SGHDN, CDR2 FVKESK. CDR3: CASSLTRGNTEAFF. The CDR3 region has the DNA TGTGCCAGCAGCCTCACGAGAGGGAACACTGAAGCTTTCTTT. Together with reference TRBV14 and TRBJ1-1, the CDR3 gives the full variable domain: EAGVTQFPSHSVIEKGQTVTLRCDPISGHDNLYWYRRVMGKEIKFLLHFVKESKQDESGMPNNRFLAERTGGTYSTLKVQPAELEDSGVYFCASSLTRGNTEAFFGQGTRLTVV.

V gene TRBV29-1 combines with J gene TRBJ2-5, with 12 bases that match TRBD2. CDR1 and CDR2 (germline): SQVTM, ANQGSEA. The CDR3 loop spans 14 amino acids. Trimming removed 7 bases from V and 5 bases from J; junction bases left unmatched: 8. The CDR3, as DNA: TGCAGCGCCGGTCTAGCGGGAGGGTGGGAGACCCAGTACTTC. It codes for CSAGLAGGWETQYF. Complete variable domain (other parts from reference TRBV29-1 and TRBJ2-5): SAVISQKPSRDICQRGTSLTIQCQVDSQVTMMFWYRQQPGQSLTLIATANQGSEATYESGFVIDKFPISRPNLTFSTLTVSNMSPEDSSIYLCSAGLAGGWETQYFGPGTRLLVL.

V is TRBV5-1 and J is TRBJ2-2, with a tentative D call TRBD2 (5 bases). Trimming removed 0 bases at V and 4 bases at J, with 10 bases between. The CDR3 spans 15 residues. Germline V gene lookup returns CDR1 SGHRS and CDR2 YFSETQ. The CDR3 spells CASSLGEGSTGELFF. The CDR3 coding sequence is TGCGCCAGCAGCTTGGGTGAGGGTAGCACCGGGGAGCTGTTTTTT.

CDR3 sequence (DNA): TGTGCCTGGAGTGTTGGTTGGGGGTACGAGCAGTACTTC. Its protein is CAWSVGWGYEQYF. The genes are TRBV30 and TRBJ2-7; D is tentatively TRBD1 or TRBD2 (5 bases each). The germline V and J ends were trimmed by 0 bases and 4 bases, with 10 bases remaining between them. Germline values: CDR1 GTSNPN, CDR2 SVGIG (reference sequence). There are 13 residues in the CDR3.

This chain connects TRBV7-8 to TRBJ2-1; no firm D call. With 6 bases removed from V and 3 bases from J, the gap between germline ends came to 9 bases. Germline V gene data show CDR1 as SGHVS and CDR2 as FQNEAQ. The CDR3 loop spans 13 amino acids. The CDR3 loop reads CASRMVGYNEQFF. CDR3 in DNA: TGTGCCAGCAGAATGGTTGGCTACAATGAGCAGTTCTTC.

V gene TRBV5-5 combines with J gene TRBJ2-4; a possible D gene is TRBD2 (6 bases). With 0 bases removed from V and 8 bases from J, the gap between germline ends came to 9 bases. Germline values: CDR1 SGHKS, CDR2 YYEKEE (reference sequence). The CDR3 spans 13 residues. DNA for the CDR3: TGTGCCAGCAGCTTGGAATGGGGGGACATTCAGTACTTC. This gives the protein CASSLEWGDIQYF.

This chain's CDR3 is CASSQESPDAMSGYEQYF. DNA of the CDR3: TGCGCCAGCAGCCAAGAGTCACCCGACGCTATGTCGGGATACGAGCAGTACTTC. The rearrangement uses TRBV4-1 and TRBJ2-7; the D gene is possibly TRBD2 (5 bases). The germline V and J ends were trimmed by 0 bases and 4 bases, with 22 bases remaining between them. Germline lookup yields CDR1 MGHRA and CDR2 YSYEKL. The CDR3 sequence is 18 residues long.

This clone was detected once. The rearrangement uses TRBV19 and TRBJ1-6; 10 bases match TRBD1. This CDR3 is 15 amino acids long. After removal of 5 bases from V and 2 bases from J, the junction contained 0 bases not matched to a gene. Germline V gene sequence: CDR1 LNHDA, CDR2 SQIVND (reference sequence). CDR3 residues: CASSGTGAYNSPLHF. The CDR3 nucleotides are TGTGCCAGTAGTGGGACAGGGGCCTATAATTCACCCCTCCACTTT.

J is TRBJ2-1 and V is TRBV4-1; TRBD2 might be the D (6 bases). Per the germline V gene, CDR1 is MGHRA and CDR2 is YSYEKL. The CDR3 is 18 residues long. Trimming pared 1 base from V and 9 bases from J, leaving 25 bases between. The CDR3 is CASSQGPRIGLTKSEQFF. CDR3 DNA sequence: TGCGCCAGCAGCCAAGGGCCGCGAATCGGACTAACCAAATCTGAGCAGTTCTTC.

The rearrangement uses TRBV3-1 (or the pseudogene TRBV3-2) and TRBJ1-4; D uncertain. CDR1 and CDR2 from the germline V gene are LGHDT and YNNKEL (reference sequence). Trimming removed 4 bases from V and 7 bases from J, with 25 bases in between. This CDR3 comprises 18 residues. CDR3 residues: CASSPRAIRSAESEKLFF. The CDR3 DNA follows: TGTGCCAGCAGCCCTCGAGCTATCCGGTCTGCTGAGAGTGAAAAACTGTTTTTT.

The J gene is TRBJ2-5, the V gene TRBV4-2; D uncertain. CDR1 is LGHNA, CDR2 YNFKEQ, per germline. V was pared by 1 base and J by 5 bases, with 8 bases between. CDR3 length: 13 amino acids. CDR3 protein: CASSQGVGETQYF. CDR3 bases: TGTGCCAGCAGCCAAGGGGTAGGGGAGACCCAGTACTTC.

This clone was detected only once. This chain joins TRBV28 and TRBJ2-7, with D perhaps matching TRBD2 (6 bases). This CDR3 contains 12 residues. From germline, CDR1 is MDHEN and CDR2 SYDVKM. V gave up 8 bases and J gave up 6 bases, with 14 bases separating them. The chain's CDR3 is CASGGTPPEQYF. DNA for the CDR3: TGTGCCAGCGGAGGGACCCCCCCCGAGCAGTACTTC.

This chain uses TRBV9 with TRBJ1-1; maybe TRBD1 (6 bases). CDR1 and CDR2 from the germline V gene are SGDLS and YYNGEE. This CDR3 contains 14 residues. V lost 4 bases and J lost 5, with 15 bases in between. CDR3: CASSPEGERTEAFF. CDR3 DNA sequence: TGTGCCAGCAGCCCCGAGGGGGAGAGGACTGAAGCTTTCTTT.

This chain connects TRBV28 to TRBJ2-1, with 9 bases that match TRBD2. CDR1 and CDR2 from the germline V gene are MDHEN and SYDVKM. The CDR3 spans 16 residues. With 3 bases clipped from V and 4 bases from J, the junction kept 7 bases outside the gene matches. The CDR3 spells CASSLAGTSSYNEQFF. CDR3 nucleotide sequence: TGTGCCAGCAGTTTGGCCGGGACTAGCAGTTACAATGAGCAGTTCTTC. The complete variable domain, with remaining parts taken from reference TRBV28 and TRBJ2-1, reads DVKVTQSSRYLVKRTGEKVFLECVQDMDHENMFWYRQDPGLGLRLIYFSYDVKMKEKGDIPEGYSVSREKKERFSLILESASTNQTSMYLCASSLAGTSSYNEQFFGPGTRLTVL.

The chain uses TRBV27 and TRBJ2-3; 16 bases are shared with TRBD2. The CDR3 spans 19 residues. Unmatched junction bases numbered 12, after V lost 5 bases and J lost 4 bases. Germline CDR1 reads MNHEY; CDR2 reads SMNVEV (reference sequence). This CDR3 reads CASSIVPGLAGGPPDTQYF. CDR3 DNA sequence: TGTGCCAGCAGTATAGTCCCGGGACTAGCGGGAGGGCCTCCAGATACGCAGTATTTT.

The chain recombines TRBV7-2 with TRBJ1-2, with TRBD1 matching over 7 bases. Germline CDR1 and CDR2: SGHTA and FQGNSA. V shed 3 bases, J shed 5 bases, and the junction held 6 bases outside the gene matches. This CDR3 contains 14 residues. The CDR3 protein is CASSFQTGSYGYTF. CDR3 coding DNA: TGTGCCAGCAGCTTTCAGACAGGGTCATATGGCTACACCTTC.